Shown below are 31 T cell receptor beta chains from a single sample sequenced in a study of control samples from healthy donors and cancer patients. Data came from immunoSEQ multiplex PCR; TCRdb stores just in-frame clones and leaves some out. The table has some 150,000 clones, around 96% seen once. Sequenced: blood. These receptors were taken from a woman in her twenties or thirties in good health.

The rearrangement links TRBV5-1 to TRBJ2-7, with D possibly TRBD1 on 8 matching bases. Germline CDR1 reads SGHRS; CDR2 reads YFSETQ. Trimming took 1 base from V and 7 from J, leaving 21 bases between them. CDR3 size: 16 residues. The CDR3 sequence: CASSLKFVTGGEEQYF. CDR3 coding DNA: TGCGCCAGCAGCTTGAAATTCGTAACAGGGGGGGAAGAGCAGTACTTC.

V usage is TRBV6-2 or TRBV6-3 and J usage is TRBJ2-7; no clear D gene. CDR3 length: 14 amino acids. Per germline, CDR1 MNHEY and CDR2 SVGEGT. Trimming cost V 2 bases and J 3 bases, with 11 bases left between them. CDR3 residues: CASSYPGKVYEQYF. The DNA of the CDR3 is TGTGCCAGCAGTTACCCTGGGAAAGTCTACGAGCAGTACTTC.

The J gene is TRBJ2-1, the V gene TRBV10-3; either TRBD1 or TRBD2 may fit D (6 bases each). This CDR3 has 16 amino acids. The V and J ends lost 2 bases and 1 base respectively, with 12 bases between them. Germline lookup yields CDR1 ENHRY and CDR2 SYGVKD. For the CDR3, the DNA is TGTGCCATCAGTGAGGGGGGGCTTCGGTCCTACAATGAGCAGTTCTTC. This encodes CAISEGGLRSYNEQFF.

The rearrangement links TRBV10-3 to TRBJ2-2; possibly TRBD1 for D (6 bases). The CDR3 sequence is 13 residues long. The V end was cut by 10 bases, the J end by 10 bases, with 19 bases between. Germline-derived CDR1 and CDR2 are ENHRY and SYGVKD. The CDR3 DNA is TGTGCCACGGTATCGCCCGGGACAACGGAGCTGTTTTTT. This encodes CATVSPGTTELFF.

The chain is built from TRBV12-2 and TRBJ1-4; TRBD1 is the table's D call, not checked against the DNA. TRBV12-2 is described as a pseudogene. CDR3 length: 20 residues. The CDR3 coding sequence is TGTGCAAGTCGCCCGTTTATTGGGGGGAAGTCGGGACAGGGTTATGAAAAACTGTTTTTT. Its protein product is CASRPFIGGKSGQGYEKLFF.

This clone has only a few counts. This sequence joins TRBV7-8 and TRBJ2-7, with D maybe TRBD1 (6 bases). Germline loops: CDR1 SGHVS, CDR2 FQNEAQ. V was clipped by 2 bases and J by 1 base, with 12 bases between them. The CDR3 consists of 15 residues. CDR3 coding DNA: TGTGCCAGCAGCTTAATGTCAGGGGCATCCTACGAGCAGTACTTC. Residues: CASSLMSGASYEQYF.

CDR3 DNA sequence: TGTGCCAGCAGTCACTACGGTGAGCAGTTCTTC. Amino acid sequence: CASSHYGEQFF. This chain joins TRBV27 and TRBJ2-1, with D uncertain. The CDR3 is made up of 11 amino acids. Trimming shortened V by 5 bases and J by 9 bases, and 8 bases separated the two germline ends. The germline CDR1 and CDR2 sequences are MNHEY and SMNVEV (reference sequence).

This clone was observed a single time. The rearrangement links TRBV29-1 to TRBJ1-1, with 11 bases matching TRBD1. The germline V gene encodes CDR1 SQVTM and CDR2 ANQGSEA. The CDR3 is made up of 12 amino acids. V shed 6 bases, J shed 5 bases, and the junction held 2 bases outside the gene matches. CDR3 region: CSVGQGETEAFF. CDR3 DNA sequence: TGCAGCGTGGGACAGGGGGAAACTGAAGCTTTCTTT. Full variable domain (rest looked up from reference TRBV29-1 and TRBJ1-1): SAVISQKPSRDICQRGTSLTIQCQVDSQVTMMFWYRQQPGQSLTLIATANQGSEATYESGFVIDKFPISRPNLTFSTLTVSNMSPEDSSIYLCSVGQGETEAFFGQGTRLTVV.

This clone was seen a single time. The V call is TRBV28, the J call TRBJ1-2; D ambiguous. Germline V gene data show CDR1 as MDHEN and CDR2 as SYDVKM. The CDR3 consists of 14 residues. The ends were cut back, 5 bases at V and 4 bases at J, with 14 bases in the middle. CDR3 sequence reads: CASSLPPGLYGYTF. The CDR3 bases are TGTGCCAGCAGTCTCCCCCCGGGTCTCTATGGCTACACCTTC.

The genes are TRBV29-1 and TRBJ1-5, with 10 bases that match TRBD1. Trimming removed 1 base from V and 11 bases from J; junction bases left unmatched: 8. The germline V gene has CDR1 SQVTM and CDR2 ANQGSEA. The CDR3 sequence is 14 residues long. The CDR3 here is CSVEGGQGLSSQHF. In nucleotides, the CDR3 is TGCAGCGTTGAAGGGGGACAGGGGCTGTCGTCCCAGCATTTT. Looking up the rest from reference TRBV29-1 and TRBJ1-5 gives the full variable domain: SAVISQKPSRDICQRGTSLTIQCQVDSQVTMMFWYRQQPGQSLTLIATANQGSEATYESGFVIDKFPISRPNLTFSTLTVSNMSPEDSSIYLCSVEGGQGLSSQHFGDGTRLSIL.

This clone has just one count. The chain has TRBV27 and TRBJ2-1, with D perhaps TRBD2 (5 bases). V was trimmed by 2 bases and J by 0 bases, leaving 14 bases between them. Germline V CDR1 and CDR2: MNHEY, SMNVEV (reference sequence). The CDR3 has 17 amino acids. CDR3 nucleotide sequence: TGTGCCAGCAGTTTAACGGAGCGGCCTATCTCCTACAATGAGCAGTTCTTC. Its translation: CASSLTERPISYNEQFF.

V gene TRBV30 combines with J gene TRBJ1-3, with D maybe TRBD1 (6 bases). CDR3 length equals 14 residues. The V end lost 0 bases, the J end lost 3 bases, and 9 bases lay between the germline ends. The germline V gene encodes CDR1 GTSNPN and CDR2 SVGIG (reference sequence). CDR3 amino acids: CAWSVGGGGNTIYF. In DNA form, the CDR3 reads TGTGCCTGGAGTGTAGGGGGGGGTGGAAACACCATATATTTT.

This chain joins TRBV28 and TRBJ1-2, with TRBD1 as a possible D gene (5 bases). CDR3 length: 14 residues. V dropped 7 bases and J dropped 4 bases, with 16 bases sitting between them. Per the germline V gene, CDR1 is MDHEN and CDR2 is SYDVKM. The CDR3 loop is CASTTRGGPYGYTF. The DNA for the CDR3 is TGTGCCAGCACTACTAGGGGAGGACCCTATGGCTACACCTTC.

The chain is built from TRBV12-5 and TRBJ2-1; D unclear. This CDR3 spans 17 amino acids. CDR1 and CDR2 from the germline V gene are LGHNT and FRNRAP. Trimming shortened V by 0 bases and J by 3 bases, and 15 bases separated the two germline ends. In DNA, the CDR3 is TGTGCTAGTGGTTTGGTACTTGGGCTGATAGACTACAATGAGCAGTTCTTC. It specifies CASGLVLGLIDYNEQFF.

The rearrangement joins TRBV5-8 to TRBJ1-2; 8 bases agree with TRBD1. The CDR3 is 15 residues long. Germline values: CDR1 SGHTS, CDR2 YDEGEE. V was clipped by 5 bases and J by 2 bases; unmatched bases: 8. The CDR3 bases are TGTGCCAGCAGTGGGAGCAGGGGGCTGAACTATGGCTACACCTTC. This codes for CASSGSRGLNYGYTF. Supplemented by reference TRBV5-8 and TRBJ1-2, the full variable domain reads EAGVTQSPTHLIKTRGQQATLRCSPISGHTSVYWYQQALGLGLQFLLWYDEGEERNRGNFPPRFSGRQFPNYSSELNVNALELEDSALYLCASSGSRGLNYGYTFGSGTRLTVV.

The CDR3 sequence: CASSFWGSEAFF. The CDR3 nucleotides are TGTGCCAGCAGTTTTTGGGGAAGTGAAGCTTTCTTT. V and J are TRBV28 and TRBJ1-1; D uncertain. The length of the CDR3 is 12 residues. Germline-derived CDR1 and CDR2 are MDHEN and SYDVKM. The V end lost 3 bases, the J end lost 7 bases, and 9 bases lay between the germline ends.

The chain couples TRBV2 to TRBJ1-1; no clear D. CDR3 length equals 13 residues. Trimming took 8 bases from V and 1 from J, leaving 11 bases between them. The germline CDR1 and CDR2 sequences are SNHLY and FYNNEI. The CDR3: CASARSRNTEAFF. CDR3 nucleotides: TGTGCCAGCGCACGGAGTAGGAACACTGAAGCTTTCTTT.

The chain combines TRBV27 with TRBJ1-5; TRBD1 might be the D (6 bases). Trimming shortened V by 2 bases and J by 1 base, and 9 bases separated the two germline ends. This CDR3 spans 15 amino acids. CDR1 and CDR2 (germline): MNHEY, SMNVEV (reference sequence). CDR3 amino acids: CASSLRGASNQPQHF. DNA for the CDR3: TGTGCCAGCAGTTTACGGGGGGCAAGCAATCAGCCCCAGCATTTT.

The genes are TRBV6-5 and TRBJ1-1; TRBD1 is a possible D gene (6 bases). There are 16 residues in the CDR3. V was clipped by 2 bases and J by 5 bases, with 18 bases between them. The germline V gene encodes CDR1 MNHEY and CDR2 SVGAGI. The CDR3 loop reads CASSYPGRGRETEAFF. CDR3 bases: TGTGCCAGCAGTTACCCTGGCAGGGGACGAGAAACTGAAGCTTTCTTT.

The chain couples TRBV28 to TRBJ2-3, with TRBD2 matching 15 bases. The CDR3 loop spans 17 amino acids. Germline V gives CDR1 MDHEN, CDR2 SYDVKM. Losses at the gene ends were 6 bases for V and 4 bases for J; bases not matched to a gene: 8. This CDR3 reads CASRGWTSGRAADTQYF. CDR3 in DNA: TGTGCCAGCAGGGGATGGACTAGCGGGAGGGCCGCAGATACGCAGTATTTT.

The gene calls are TRBV2 and TRBJ2-7, with TRBD1 matching over 8 bases. Germline CDR1 reads SNHLY; CDR2 reads FYNNEI. The CDR3 sequence is 14 residues long. J was trimmed by 4 bases and V by 3 bases; bases with no gene match: 5. CDR3 sequence (DNA): TGTGCCAGCAGTGAGAACAGGGGGTCGTACGAGCAGTACTTC. As protein: CASSENRGSYEQYF.

The chain couples TRBV24-1 to TRBJ2-7; a possible D gene is TRBD2 (6 bases). The CDR3 spans 14 residues. Germline CDR1 KGHDR, CDR2 SFDVKD. Between the trimmed V and J ends, which lost 3 bases and 7 bases, there was a span of 15 bases. The CDR3 loop reads CATSDQRAAREQYF. The CDR3 DNA reads as TGTGCCACCAGTGATCAGCGGGCGGCCCGTGAGCAGTACTTC.

CDR3 loop: CSASAGDQGQGASNYGYTF. CDR3 DNA sequence: TGCAGTGCTAGTGCCGGGGACCAGGGACAGGGGGCATCGAACTATGGCTACACCTTC. The chain recombines TRBV20-1 with TRBJ1-2, with TRBD1 matching over 12 bases. CDR3 size: 19 residues. V lost 3 bases, J lost 2 bases, and 16 bases stayed unmatched. Germline assignment: CDR1 DFQATT and CDR2 SNEGSKA (reference sequence).

This clone was detected only once. V gene TRBV5-6 combines with J gene TRBJ2-3; unclear D gene. The CDR3 is 13 residues long. The V and J ends lost 1 base and 6 bases respectively, with 9 bases between them. The germline V gene has CDR1 SGHDT and CDR2 YYEEEE. The CDR3 here is CASSLTSLDTQYF. Here the CDR3 DNA reads TGTGCCAGCAGCTTGACCTCACTTGATACGCAGTATTTT.

The V call is TRBV4-2, the J call TRBJ2-3, with 12 nucleotides matching TRBD2. With V trimmed by 0 bases and J by 2 bases, 9 bases remained unmatched. Germline CDR1 and CDR2: LGHNA and YNFKEQ. This CDR3 comprises 19 residues. As DNA, the CDR3 is TGTGCCAGCAGCCAAGATTATACTAGCGGGAGGATAAACACAGATACGCAGTATTTT. Its protein is CASSQDYTSGRINTDTQYF.

This rearrangement joins TRBV6-4 to TRBJ2-3; 9 bases line up with TRBD2. This CDR3 has 16 residues. Per the germline V gene, CDR1 is MRHNA and CDR2 is SNTAGT. V shed 0 bases and J 0 bases; nucleotides not matched to a gene: 1. The CDR3 region has the DNA TGTGCCAGCAGTGACTCAGCGGGGGGTAGCACAGATACGCAGTATTTT. Translation: CASSDSAGGSTDTQYF.

The chain carries TRBV2 and TRBJ1-2; D ambiguous. Germline CDR1 is SNHLY and CDR2 is FYNNEI. V was shortened by 2 bases and J by 3 bases, with 10 bases between the two germline ends. This CDR3 is 14 amino acids long. The CDR3 region is CASSEPRYHYGYTF. Written as DNA, the CDR3 is TGTGCCAGCAGTGAACCTCGCTACCACTATGGCTACACCTTC.

The rearrangement uses TRBV6-5 and TRBJ2-7, with TRBD2 matching over 10 bases. The CDR3 consists of 15 residues. Looked up from germline, CDR1 is MNHEY and CDR2 is SVGAGI. Trimming took 5 bases from V and 4 from J; bases not matched to a gene: 8. In DNA form, the CDR3 reads TGTGCCAGCAGTCGCTCGAGCGGGAGGGTTTACGAGCAGTACTTC. Translation gives CASSRSSGRVYEQYF.

The V gene is TRBV21-1, the J gene TRBJ1-2; the D call in the table, TRBD1, was not verified against the DNA. TRBV21-1 is a known pseudogene. This CDR3 region has 14 residues. The CDR3 sequence is CASSAPGQIYGYTF. As DNA, the CDR3 is TGTGCCAGCAGCGCACCGGGACAGATATATGGCTACACCTTC.

The V call is TRBV7-9, the J call TRBJ1-1; no clear D. The CDR3 is 15 residues long. CDR1 SEHNR and CDR2 FQNEAQ come from the germline V gene (reference sequence). Deletions cut 6 bases from V and 1 base from J, with 15 bases between. The CDR3 nucleotides are TGTGCCAGCAGGACGGCCCAAGGAGAGAACACTGAAGCTTTCTTT. Translating gives CASRTAQGENTEAFF.

This clone has a single count. The CDR3 DNA follows: TGTGCCAGCAGCTTGGAGACAGGGTTTGACACCGGGGAGCTGTTTTTT. Translated, it gives CASSLETGFDTGELFF. The J gene is TRBJ2-2, the V gene TRBV5-4; TRBD1 matches 7 bases. The CDR3 has 16 residues. V was clipped by 0 bases and J by 3 bases; unmatched bases: 5. Germline-derived CDR1 and CDR2 are SGHNT and YYREEE (reference sequence). Looking up the rest from reference TRBV5-4 and TRBJ2-2 gives the full variable domain: ETGVTQSPTHLIKTRGQQVTLRCSSQSGHNTVSWYQQALGQGPQFIFQYYREEENGRGNFPPRFSGLQFPNYSSELNVNALELDDSALYLCASSLETGFDTGELFFGEGSRLTVL.